The clone carrying this T cell receptor beta chain appeared a few times. The study ran its PCR with 60 Vbeta and 13 Jbeta primers. Some clones are missing from TCRdb's copy, which holds only in-frame ones; the method was immunoSEQ multiplex PCR. Of around 80,000 clones in the sample, 60% to 80% were seen once. These data are taken from a study of cytomegalovirus exposure and HLA in healthy donors. The CDR3 loop spans 13 amino acids. CDR1 is SGHDT and CDR2 is YYEEEE in the germline V gene. V lost 1 base, J lost 6 bases, and 2 bases stayed unmatched. The clonotype originates from a female donor in good health and CMV-seronegative. Sequenced material: PBMCs. The chain has TRBV5-6 and TRBJ2-3, with 7 bases identical to TRBD1. The CDR3 coding sequence is TGTGCCAGCAGCTTGAGAGGGGGCGATACGCAGTATTTT. Amino acid sequence: CASSLRGGDTQYF.